A selection of T cell receptor beta chains follows, all from one sample in a study of neurological immune-mediated disorders. MiXCR, run by TCRdb on the 5' RACE reads, gives a single entry per CDR3 protein. The repertoire consists of about 24,000 distinct CDR3 sequences, with over 5% occurring once and the leading ten covering 4.5% to 5%. The sequencing sample was made of PBMCs. The receptors were gathered from a woman between 40 and 55 years old in good health. The CDR3 runs from the conserved cysteine through the conserved F or W. D genes are given only for firm matches. Size is omitted from some rows. Given values are once, few, many or a class for expanded clones.

J gene: TRBJ2-7
V gene: TRBV29-1
clone size: many
D gene: NA
CDR3 protein: CSVTGQTYEQYF
CDR3 DNA: TGCAGCGTAACGGGACAAACCTACGAGCAGTACTTC

J gene: TRBJ2-7
V gene: TRBV5-1
clone size: NA
D gene: TRBD2
CDR3 protein: CASSLAVSGSYYEQYF
CDR3 DNA: TGCGCCAGCAGCTTGGCTGTTAGCGGGAGTTACTACGAGCAGTACTTC

J gene: TRBJ1-1
V gene: TRBV29-1
clone size: NA
D gene: NA
CDR3 protein: CSDGMGAEAFF
CDR3 DNA: TGCAGTGACGGGATGGGGGCTGAAGCTTTCTTT

J gene: TRBJ2-1
V gene: TRBV19
clone size: many
D gene: TRBD2
CDR3 protein: CASSMVLAGDEQFF
CDR3 DNA: TGTGCCAGTAGTATGGTACTAGCGGGAGATGAGCAGTTCTTC

J gene: TRBJ2-6
V gene: TRBV20-1
clone size: many
D gene: TRBD1
CDR3 protein: CSARAGFVGQGATGANVLTF
CDR3 DNA: TGCAGTGCTAGAGCGGGGTTCGTAGGACAGGGGGCGACTGGGGCCAACGTCCTGACTTTC

J gene: TRBJ2-3
V gene: TRBV6-1
clone size: medium-sized
D gene: NA
CDR3 protein: CASSEAEGGADTQYF
CDR3 DNA: TGTGCCAGCAGTGAAGCGGAGGGCGGGGCAGATACGCAGTATTTT

J gene: TRBJ2-5
V gene: TRBV5-1
clone size: many
D gene: NA
CDR3 protein: CASSLIGGEDQETQYF
CDR3 DNA: TGCGCCAGCAGCTTGATAGGGGGAGAAGACCAAGAGACCCAGTACTTC

J gene: TRBJ1-2
V gene: TRBV27
clone size: many
D gene: TRBD1
CDR3 protein: CASSLGGFPYGYTF
CDR3 DNA: TGTGCCAGCAGCCTAGGGGGCTTCCCATATGGCTACACCTTC

J gene: TRBJ2-5
V gene: TRBV10-1
clone size: many
D gene: TRBD1
CDR3 protein: CASSRQGERETQYF
CDR3 DNA: TGCGCCAGCAGCCGACAGGGGGAGAGAGAGACCCAGTACTTC

J gene: TRBJ1-5
V gene: TRBV20-1
clone size: many
D gene: NA
CDR3 protein: CSARDFQGPPHQPQHF
CDR3 DNA: TGCAGTGCTAGAGACTTCCAGGGACCTCCCCACCAGCCCCAGCATTTT

J gene: TRBJ2-3
V gene: TRBV20-1
clone size: many
D gene: NA
CDR3 protein: CSARRGNDKSTDTQYF
CDR3 DNA: TGCAGTGCTAGGAGGGGGAACGACAAGTCGACAGATACGCAGTATTTT

J gene: TRBJ2-7
V gene: TRBV6-5
clone size: many
D gene: TRBD2
CDR3 protein: CASSPTSGRDHYEQYF
CDR3 DNA: TGTGCCAGCAGCCCTACTAGCGGGAGGGATCACTACGAGCAGTACTTC

J gene: TRBJ2-1
V gene: TRBV9
clone size: NA
D gene: NA
CDR3 protein: CASSVGSVSGEQFF
CDR3 DNA: TGTGCCAGCAGCGTGGGTAGTGTCTCGGGAGAGCAGTTCTTC

J gene: TRBJ1-5
V gene: TRBV19
clone size: many
D gene: NA
CDR3 protein: CASRPAPNSNQPQHF
CDR3 DNA: TGTGCCAGTAGACCCGCGCCTAATAGCAATCAGCCCCAGCATTTT

J gene: TRBJ1-2
V gene: TRBV20-1
clone size: many
D gene: NA
CDR3 protein: CSASDLRGLSLGYTF
CDR3 DNA: TGCAGTGCTAGCGACCTCCGGGGGCTGTCCCTAGGCTACACCTTC

J gene: TRBJ1-1
V gene: TRBV4-3
clone size: medium-sized
D gene: NA
CDR3 protein: CASSHLDTPHEAFF
CDR3 DNA: TGCGCCAGCAGCCACCTAGACACCCCGCATGAAGCTTTCTTT

J gene: TRBJ1-3
V gene: TRBV15
clone size: many
D gene: NA
CDR3 protein: CATSRDGRTSGNTIYF
CDR3 DNA: TGTGCCACCAGCAGAGATGGAAGGACCTCTGGAAACACCATATATTTT

J gene: TRBJ2-2
V gene: TRBV5-1
clone size: many
D gene: NA
CDR3 protein: CASSPRVLDTGELFF
CDR3 DNA: TGCGCCAGCAGCCCTCGGGTCTTGGACACCGGGGAGCTGTTTTTT

J gene: TRBJ1-1
V gene: TRBV5-5
clone size: many
D gene: TRBD1
CDR3 protein: CASSFYSGTVNTEAFF
CDR3 DNA: TGTGCCAGCAGCTTTTATTCCGGGACAGTGAACACTGAAGCTTTCTTT

J gene: TRBJ2-5
V gene: TRBV20-1
clone size: many
D gene: TRBD1
CDR3 protein: CSARTGGLKTQYF
CDR3 DNA: TGCAGTGCACGGACAGGGGGCCTTAAGACCCAGTACTTC

J gene: TRBJ2-6
V gene: TRBV27
clone size: medium-sized
D gene: TRBD1
CDR3 protein: CASSWAGGVSGANVLTF
CDR3 DNA: TGTGCCAGCAGTTGGGCAGGGGGCGTATCTGGGGCCAACGTCCTGACTTTC

J gene: TRBJ2-1
V gene: TRBV5-5
clone size: many
D gene: TRBD2
CDR3 protein: CASSPRLAGVYNEQFF
CDR3 DNA: TGTGCCAGCAGCCCTCGACTAGCGGGAGTCTACAATGAGCAGTTCTTC

J gene: TRBJ2-1
V gene: TRBV4-2
clone size: many
D gene: TRBD2
CDR3 protein: CASSQPGLAERNEQFF
CDR3 DNA: TGTGCCAGCAGCCAACCGGGACTAGCGGAACGCAATGAGCAGTTCTTC

J gene: TRBJ2-3
V gene: TRBV5-1
clone size: many
D gene: TRBD2
CDR3 protein: CASSLSGKGGGTDTQYF
CDR3 DNA: TGCGCCAGCAGCTTGAGCGGGAAAGGTGGGGGCACAGATACGCAGTATTTT

J gene: TRBJ2-3
V gene: TRBV4-2
clone size: many
D gene: TRBD2
CDR3 protein: CASSQPSGRGTDTQYF
CDR3 DNA: TGTGCCAGCAGCCAACCTAGCGGGAGGGGCACAGATACGCAGTATTTT

J gene: TRBJ1-1
V gene: TRBV28
clone size: many
D gene: NA
CDR3 protein: CASSAGQRMGTEAFF
CDR3 DNA: TGTGCCAGCAGTGCCGGACAGCGGATGGGAACTGAAGCTTTCTTT

J gene: TRBJ1-1
V gene: TRBV5-1
clone size: many
D gene: TRBD1
CDR3 protein: CASSLAAQGTGFEAFF
CDR3 DNA: TGCGCCAGCAGCTTGGCCGCTCAAGGGACAGGATTTGAAGCTTTCTTT

J gene: TRBJ2-4
V gene: TRBV7-9
clone size: many
D gene: NA
CDR3 protein: CASSYSGLAKNIQYF
CDR3 DNA: TGTGCCAGCAGTTACAGTGGCCTAGCCAAAAACATTCAGTACTTC

J gene: TRBJ2-1
V gene: TRBV7-8
clone size: many
D gene: NA
CDR3 protein: CASSRRGYNEQFF
CDR3 DNA: TGTGCCAGCAGCCGAAGGGGCTACAATGAGCAGTTCTTC

J gene: TRBJ2-1
V gene: TRBV18
clone size: NA
D gene: NA
CDR3 protein: CASSPPGQDNEQFF
CDR3 DNA: TGTGCCAGCTCACCACCGGGTCAGGACAATGAGCAGTTCTTC

J gene: TRBJ2-7
V gene: TRBV18
clone size: many
D gene: TRBD2
CDR3 protein: CASSPAGGAADYEQYF
CDR3 DNA: TGTGCCAGCTCTCCCGCCGGGGGGGCGGCCGACTACGAGCAGTACTTC

J gene: TRBJ1-5
V gene: TRBV6-2/TRBV6-3
clone size: many
D gene: NA
CDR3 protein: CASSSDRRQPQHF
CDR3 DNA: TGTGCCAGCAGTTCCGACAGAAGGCAGCCCCAGCATTTT

J gene: TRBJ2-5
V gene: TRBV5-1
clone size: many
D gene: NA
CDR3 protein: CASSLVPGGTQETQYF
CDR3 DNA: TGCGCCAGCAGCTTGGTCCCTGGAGGGACCCAAGAGACCCAGTACTTC

J gene: TRBJ2-7
V gene: TRBV20-1
clone size: many
D gene: NA
CDR3 protein: CSALGPTRTYEQYF
CDR3 DNA: TGCAGTGCCCTGGGGCCTACCCGAACCTACGAGCAGTACTTC

J gene: TRBJ2-3
V gene: TRBV6-1
clone size: many
D gene: NA
CDR3 protein: CASSGETGDTQYF
CDR3 DNA: TGTGCCAGCAGCGGGGAGACGGGTGATACGCAGTATTTT

J gene: TRBJ1-1
V gene: TRBV12-3/TRBV12-4
clone size: NA
D gene: NA
CDR3 protein: CASSSGFEAFF
CDR3 DNA: TGTGCCAGCAGCTCAGGGTTTGAAGCTTTCTTT

J gene: TRBJ2-6
V gene: TRBV7-3
clone size: many
D gene: NA
CDR3 protein: CASSPHPVRGAGSGANVLTF
CDR3 DNA: TGTGCCAGCAGCCCCCATCCGGTTAGGGGAGCGGGCTCTGGGGCCAACGTCCTGACTTTC

J gene: TRBJ1-3
V gene: TRBV7-6
clone size: many
D gene: TRBD1
CDR3 protein: CASSPGTASSGNTIYF
CDR3 DNA: TGTGCCAGCAGCCCGGGGACAGCCAGCTCTGGAAACACCATATATTTT

J gene: TRBJ1-1
V gene: TRBV20-1
clone size: many
D gene: TRBD1
CDR3 protein: CRADRQGLFF
CDR3 DNA: TGCAGGGCGGACAGGCAGGGACTTTTCTTT

J gene: TRBJ2-5
V gene: TRBV10-3
clone size: many
D gene: NA
CDR3 protein: CAISDPSGLQETQYF
CDR3 DNA: TGTGCCATCAGTGATCCATCCGGGTTACAAGAGACCCAGTACTTC

J gene: TRBJ1-5
V gene: TRBV4-2
clone size: medium-sized
D gene: NA
CDR3 protein: CASSQSLSGSGNQPQHF
CDR3 DNA: TGTGCCAGCAGCCAGTCCCTCTCCGGGAGTGGCAATCAGCCCCAGCATTTT

J gene: TRBJ2-1
V gene: TRBV24-1
clone size: many
D gene: NA
CDR3 protein: CATTATDRDNEQFF
CDR3 DNA: TGTGCCACCACAGCGACAGACCGTGACAATGAGCAGTTCTTC

J gene: TRBJ1-1
V gene: TRBV7-2
clone size: many
D gene: NA
CDR3 protein: CASSLVPGGRSEAFF
CDR3 DNA: TGTGCCAGCAGCTTAGTTCCGGGAGGAAGGTCTGAAGCTTTCTTT

J gene: TRBJ1-5
V gene: TRBV27
clone size: many
D gene: NA
CDR3 protein: CASSSWGQPQHF
CDR3 DNA: TGTGCCAGCAGCTCGTGGGGTCAGCCCCAGCATTTT

J gene: TRBJ2-1
V gene: TRBV7-2
clone size: many
D gene: NA
CDR3 protein: CASSPQTSYNEQFF
CDR3 DNA: TGTGCCAGCAGCCCGCAGACTAGTTACAATGAGCAGTTCTTC

J gene: TRBJ2-3
V gene: TRBV7-8
clone size: many
D gene: TRBD2
CDR3 protein: CASSSTVVTSGGAPSTDTQYF
CDR3 DNA: TGTGCCAGCAGTTCAACCGTTGTGACTAGCGGAGGGGCCCCTAGCACAGATACGCAGTATTTT

J gene: TRBJ2-1
V gene: TRBV7-9
clone size: NA
D gene: NA
CDR3 protein: CASREKRMIGDEQFF
CDR3 DNA: TGTGCCAGCAGAGAAAAGCGGATGATAGGGGATGAGCAGTTCTTC

J gene: TRBJ2-1
V gene: TRBV11-2
clone size: many
D gene: NA
CDR3 protein: CASGPLARYNEQFF
CDR3 DNA: TGTGCCAGCGGTCCCCTAGCGCGCTACAATGAGCAGTTCTTC

J gene: TRBJ2-4
V gene: TRBV27
clone size: many
D gene: TRBD2
CDR3 protein: CASSPGTSGRIAKNIQYF
CDR3 DNA: TGTGCCAGCAGTCCCGGGACTAGCGGGAGAATAGCCAAAAACATTCAGTACTTC